Described below is a single TCR beta chain sequence and its context. This record comes from a study of blood T cell repertoires in COVID-19. About the research overall: Samples taken during acute and convalescent COVID-19 were collected in the United States, Italy and Spain. The cDNA or gDNA used as material had been derived from T cells, B-cell-depleted T cells, or PBMCs.

In the original processing: How many nucleated cells were present was estimated from reference gene primer amplification. Using immunoSEQ multiplex PCR, the repertoire was profiled, and TCRdb retains in-frame clones only, with some absent. The DNA was the basis for D and trimming; V, J and clone size are from that table. Among about 230,000 clones, 88% were seen once, and the ten largest hold 2.5% to 3.5%. V shed 3 bases and J 4 bases; nucleotides not matched to a gene: 5. CDR3 size: 15 residues. Per the germline V gene, CDR1 is LNHDA and CDR2 is SQIVND (reference sequence). This TCR was sampled from an older woman with acute or convalescent COVID-19. V and J are TRBV19 and TRBJ2-1; the match to TRBD2 covers 8 bases. The sequencing input was peripheral blood. The CDR3 DNA follows: TGTGCCAGTAGTATTCTACTAGCGGTATACAATGAGCAGTTCTTC. It yields the protein CASSILLAVYNEQFF.